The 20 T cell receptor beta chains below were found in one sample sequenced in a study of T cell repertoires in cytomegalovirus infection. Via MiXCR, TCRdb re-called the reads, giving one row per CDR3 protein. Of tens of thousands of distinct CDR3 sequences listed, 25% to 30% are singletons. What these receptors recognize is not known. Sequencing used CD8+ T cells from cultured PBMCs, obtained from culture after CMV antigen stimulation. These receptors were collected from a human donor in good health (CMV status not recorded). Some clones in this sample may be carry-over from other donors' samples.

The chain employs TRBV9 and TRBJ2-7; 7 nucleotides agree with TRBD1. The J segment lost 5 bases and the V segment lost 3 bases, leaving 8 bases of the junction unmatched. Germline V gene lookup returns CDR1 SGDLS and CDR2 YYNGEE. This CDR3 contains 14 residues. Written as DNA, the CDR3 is TGTGCCAGCAGCGGGCGACAGGGTACCCACGAGCAGTACTTC. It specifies CASSGRQGTHEQYF. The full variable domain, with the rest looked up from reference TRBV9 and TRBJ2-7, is DSGVTQTPKHLITATGQRVTLRCSPRSGDLSVYWYQQSLDQGLQFLIQYYNGEERAKGNILERFSAQQFPDLHSELNLSSLELGDSALYFCASSGRQGTHEQYFGPGTRLTVT.

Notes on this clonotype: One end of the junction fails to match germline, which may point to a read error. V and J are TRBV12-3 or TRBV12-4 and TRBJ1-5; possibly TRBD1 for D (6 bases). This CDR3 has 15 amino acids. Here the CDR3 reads CASSLASGGKQPQHF. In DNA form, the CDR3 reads TGTGCCAGCAGTTTAGCGAGTGGGGGCAAACAGCCCCAGCATTTT.

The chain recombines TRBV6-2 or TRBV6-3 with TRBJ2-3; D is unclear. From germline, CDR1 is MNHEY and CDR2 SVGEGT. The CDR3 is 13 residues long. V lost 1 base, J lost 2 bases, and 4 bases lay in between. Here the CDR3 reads CASSYWHTDTQYF. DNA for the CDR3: TGTGCCAGCAGTTACTGGCACACAGATACGCAGTATTTT.

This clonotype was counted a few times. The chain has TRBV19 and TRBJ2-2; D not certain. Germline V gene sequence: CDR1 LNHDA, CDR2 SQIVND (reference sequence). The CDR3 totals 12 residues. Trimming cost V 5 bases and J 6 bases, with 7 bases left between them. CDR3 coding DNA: TGTGCCAGTAGTTTACTGGCCGGGGAGCTGTTTTTT. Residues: CASSLLAGELFF.

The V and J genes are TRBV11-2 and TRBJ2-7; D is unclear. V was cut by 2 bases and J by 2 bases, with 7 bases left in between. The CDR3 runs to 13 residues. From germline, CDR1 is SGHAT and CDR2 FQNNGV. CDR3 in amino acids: CASSLYSAYEQYF. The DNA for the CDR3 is TGTGCCAGCAGCTTATACTCCGCCTACGAGCAGTACTTC.

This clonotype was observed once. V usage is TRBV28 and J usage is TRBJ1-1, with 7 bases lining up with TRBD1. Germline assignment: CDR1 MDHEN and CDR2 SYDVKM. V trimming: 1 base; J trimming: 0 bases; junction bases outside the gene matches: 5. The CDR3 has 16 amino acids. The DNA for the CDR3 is TGTGCCAGCAGTTTATTTCGGGGACAGATGAACACTGAAGCTTTCTTT. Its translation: CASSLFRGQMNTEAFF.

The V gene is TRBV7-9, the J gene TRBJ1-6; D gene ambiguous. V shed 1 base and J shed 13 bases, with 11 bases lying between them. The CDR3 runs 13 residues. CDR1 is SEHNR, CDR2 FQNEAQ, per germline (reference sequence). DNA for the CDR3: TGTGCCAGCAGCTTAGATTCCCTGAATCCCCTCCACTTT. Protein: CASSLDSLNPLHF.

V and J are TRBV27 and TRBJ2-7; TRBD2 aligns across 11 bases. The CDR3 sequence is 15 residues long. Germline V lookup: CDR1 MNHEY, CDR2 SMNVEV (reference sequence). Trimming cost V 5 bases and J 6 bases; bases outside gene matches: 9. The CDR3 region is CASSQWTSGLTEQYF. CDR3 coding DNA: TGTGCCAGCAGTCAATGGACTAGCGGGTTGACCGAGCAGTACTTC.

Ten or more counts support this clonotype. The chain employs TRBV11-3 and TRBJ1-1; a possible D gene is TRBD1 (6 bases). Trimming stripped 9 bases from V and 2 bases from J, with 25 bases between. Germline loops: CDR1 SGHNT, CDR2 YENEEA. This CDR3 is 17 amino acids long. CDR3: CASGGPPERRVNTEAFF. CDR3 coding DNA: TGTGCCAGTGGGGGCCCACCCGAGAGGAGAGTTAACACTGAAGCTTTCTTT.

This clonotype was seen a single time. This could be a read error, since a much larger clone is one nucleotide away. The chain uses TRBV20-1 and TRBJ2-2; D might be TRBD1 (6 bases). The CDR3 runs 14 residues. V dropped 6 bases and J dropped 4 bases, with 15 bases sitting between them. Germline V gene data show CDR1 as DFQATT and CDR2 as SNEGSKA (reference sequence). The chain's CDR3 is CSAQGHRLTGELFF. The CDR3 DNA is TGCAGTGCCCAGGGGCACAGACTCACCGGGGAGCTGTTTTTT.

CDR3 in amino acids: CSVRQGNEQYF. CDR3 DNA sequence: TGCAGCGTTCGACAGGGGAACGAGCAGTACTTC. This sequence joins TRBV29-1 and TRBJ2-7, with TRBD1 identical over 8 bases. The junction had 2 bases not matched to a gene; V was cut back by 5 bases and J by 5 bases. Germline CDR1 SQVTM, CDR2 ANQGSEA. This CDR3 region has 11 residues.

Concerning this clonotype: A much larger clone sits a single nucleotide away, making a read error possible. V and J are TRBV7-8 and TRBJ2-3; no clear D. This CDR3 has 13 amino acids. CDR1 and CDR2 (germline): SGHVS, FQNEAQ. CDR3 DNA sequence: TGTGCCAGCAGCTCCCGGGCCACAGATCCGCAGTATTTT. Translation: CASSSRATDPQYF.

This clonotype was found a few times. DNA for the CDR3: TGTGCCAGCAGTTACCCGGGCGGACAGGACAATGAGCAGTTCTTC. This codes for CASSYPGGQDNEQFF. The V gene is TRBV6-2 or TRBV6-3, the J gene TRBJ2-1; the match to TRBD1 covers 7 bases. J gave up 5 bases and V 2 bases, and 6 bases lay outside the gene matches. The CDR3 is 15 amino acids. CDR1 and CDR2 (germline): MNHEY, SVGEGT.

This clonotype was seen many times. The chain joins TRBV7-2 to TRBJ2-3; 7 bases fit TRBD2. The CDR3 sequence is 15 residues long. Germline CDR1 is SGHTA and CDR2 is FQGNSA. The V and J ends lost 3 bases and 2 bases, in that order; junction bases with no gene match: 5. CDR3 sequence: CASSLRAGYTDTQYF. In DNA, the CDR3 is TGTGCCAGCAGCTTGAGAGCGGGGTACACAGATACGCAGTATTTT.

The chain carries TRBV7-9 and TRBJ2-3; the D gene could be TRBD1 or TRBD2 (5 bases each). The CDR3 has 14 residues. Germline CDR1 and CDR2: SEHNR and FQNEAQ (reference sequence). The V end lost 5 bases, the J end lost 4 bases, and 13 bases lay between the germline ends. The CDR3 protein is CASSRTSRADTQYF. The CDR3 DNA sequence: TGTGCCAGCAGCCGGACATCGCGGGCAGATACGCAGTATTTT.

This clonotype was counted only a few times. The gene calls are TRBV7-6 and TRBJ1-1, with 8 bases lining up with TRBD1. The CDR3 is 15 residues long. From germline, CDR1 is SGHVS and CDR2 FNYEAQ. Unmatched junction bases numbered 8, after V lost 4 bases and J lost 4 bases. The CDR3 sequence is CASSSPTGEATEAFF. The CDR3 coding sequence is TGTGCCAGCAGCTCCCCGACAGGGGAAGCCACTGAAGCTTTCTTT.

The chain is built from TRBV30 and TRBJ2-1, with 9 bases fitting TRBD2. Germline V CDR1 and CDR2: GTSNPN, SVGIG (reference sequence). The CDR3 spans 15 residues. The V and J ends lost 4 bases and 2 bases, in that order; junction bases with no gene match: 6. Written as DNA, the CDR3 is TGTGCCTGGATGGCTAGCGGGATAACCTACAATGAGCAGTTCTTC. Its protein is CAWMASGITYNEQFF. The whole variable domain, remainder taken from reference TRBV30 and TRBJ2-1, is SQTIHQWPATLVQPVGSPLSLECTVEGTSNPNLYWYRQAAGRGLQLLFYSVGIGQISSEVPQNLSASRPQDRQFILSSKKLLLSDSGFYLCAWMASGITYNEQFFGPGTRLTVL.

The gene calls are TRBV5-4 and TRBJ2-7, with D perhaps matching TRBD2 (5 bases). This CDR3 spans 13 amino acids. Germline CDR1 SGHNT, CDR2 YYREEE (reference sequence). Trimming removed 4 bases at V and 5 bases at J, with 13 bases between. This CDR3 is CASSLREFDEQYF. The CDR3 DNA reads TGTGCCAGCAGCCTAAGGGAGTTCGACGAGCAGTACTTC.

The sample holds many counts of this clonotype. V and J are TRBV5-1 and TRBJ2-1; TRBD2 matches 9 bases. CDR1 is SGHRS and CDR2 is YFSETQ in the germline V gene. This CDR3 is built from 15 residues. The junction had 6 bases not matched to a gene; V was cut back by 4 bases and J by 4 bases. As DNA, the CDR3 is TGCGCCAGCAGCCCAGCGGGACTAGCATACAATGAGCAGTTCTTC. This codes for CASSPAGLAYNEQFF. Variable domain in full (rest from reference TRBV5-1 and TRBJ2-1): KAGVTQTPRYLIKTRGQQVTLSCSPISGHRSVSWYQQTPGQGLQFLFEYFSETQRNKGNFPGRFSGRQFSNSRSEMNVSTLELGDSALYLCASSPAGLAYNEQFFGPGTRLTVL.

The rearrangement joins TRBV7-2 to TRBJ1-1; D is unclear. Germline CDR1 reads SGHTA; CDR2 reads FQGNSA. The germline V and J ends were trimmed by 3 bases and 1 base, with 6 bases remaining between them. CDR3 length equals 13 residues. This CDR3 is CASSFYGNTEAFF. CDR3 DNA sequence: TGTGCCAGCAGCTTTTACGGGAACACTGAAGCTTTCTTT.